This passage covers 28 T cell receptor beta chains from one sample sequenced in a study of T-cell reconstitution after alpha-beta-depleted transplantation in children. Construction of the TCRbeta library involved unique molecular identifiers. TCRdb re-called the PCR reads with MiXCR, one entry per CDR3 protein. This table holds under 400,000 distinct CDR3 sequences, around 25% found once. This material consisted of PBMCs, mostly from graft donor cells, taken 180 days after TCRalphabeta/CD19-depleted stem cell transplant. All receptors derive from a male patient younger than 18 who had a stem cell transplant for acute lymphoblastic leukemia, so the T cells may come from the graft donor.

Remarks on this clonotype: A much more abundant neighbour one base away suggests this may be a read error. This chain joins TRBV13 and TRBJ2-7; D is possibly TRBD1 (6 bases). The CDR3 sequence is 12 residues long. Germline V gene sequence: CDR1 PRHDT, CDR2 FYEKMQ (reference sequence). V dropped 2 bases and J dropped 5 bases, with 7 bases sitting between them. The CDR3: CASSLPGDEQYF. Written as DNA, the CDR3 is TGTGCCAGCAGCTTACCAGGGGACGAGCAGTACTTC.

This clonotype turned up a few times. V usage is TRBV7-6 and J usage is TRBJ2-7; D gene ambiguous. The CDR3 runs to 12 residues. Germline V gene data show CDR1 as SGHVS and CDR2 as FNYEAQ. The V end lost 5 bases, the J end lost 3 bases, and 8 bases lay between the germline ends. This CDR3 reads CASSLTYYEQYF. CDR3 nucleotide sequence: TGTGCCAGCAGCCTTACCTACTACGAGCAGTACTTC.

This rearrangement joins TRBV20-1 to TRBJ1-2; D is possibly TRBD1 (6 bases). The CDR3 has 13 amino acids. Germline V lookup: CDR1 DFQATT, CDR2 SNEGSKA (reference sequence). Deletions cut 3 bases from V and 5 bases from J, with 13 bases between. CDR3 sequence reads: CSASPGARYGYTF. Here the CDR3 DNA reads TGCAGTGCTAGCCCGGGGGCGAGGTATGGCTACACCTTC.

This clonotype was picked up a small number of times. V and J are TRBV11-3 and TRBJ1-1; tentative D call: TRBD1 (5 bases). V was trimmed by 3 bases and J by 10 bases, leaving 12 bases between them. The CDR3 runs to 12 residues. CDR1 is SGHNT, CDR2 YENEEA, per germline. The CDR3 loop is CASSFEGMRAFF. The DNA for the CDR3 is TGTGCCAGCAGCTTCGAGGGGATGAGAGCTTTCTTT.

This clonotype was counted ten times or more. In DNA, the CDR3 is TGTGCCACCAGCAGAGGGATTCGACCGCCACTTAACTCCTACGAGCAGTACTTC. Residues: CATSRGIRPPLNSYEQYF. The V gene is TRBV15, the J gene TRBJ2-7; unclear D gene. The CDR3 consists of 18 residues. Trimming took off 1 base at V and 0 bases at J, with 19 bases between the two ends. CDR1 and CDR2 (germline): LNHNV, YYDKDF (reference sequence).

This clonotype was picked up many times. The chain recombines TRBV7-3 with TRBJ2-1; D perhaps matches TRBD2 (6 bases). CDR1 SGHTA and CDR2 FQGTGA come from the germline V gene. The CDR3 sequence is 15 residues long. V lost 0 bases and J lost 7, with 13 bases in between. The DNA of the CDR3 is TGTGCCAGCAGCTTAACGGGACTCGGTTCGAATGAGCAGTTCTTC. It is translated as CASSLTGLGSNEQFF.

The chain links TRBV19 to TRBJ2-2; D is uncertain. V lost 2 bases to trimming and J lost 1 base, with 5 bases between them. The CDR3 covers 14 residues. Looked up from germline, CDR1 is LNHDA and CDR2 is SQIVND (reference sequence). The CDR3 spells CASSIIGNTGELFF. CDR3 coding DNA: TGTGCCAGTAGTATAATTGGGAACACCGGGGAGCTGTTTTTT.

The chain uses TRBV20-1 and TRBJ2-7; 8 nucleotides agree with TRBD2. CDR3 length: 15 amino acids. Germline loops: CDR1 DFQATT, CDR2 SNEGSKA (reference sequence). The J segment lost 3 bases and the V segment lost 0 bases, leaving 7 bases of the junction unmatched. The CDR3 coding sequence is TGCAGTGCTAGAGACGTGGGGCGGGGGGACTACGAGCAGTACTTC. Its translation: CSARDVGRGDYEQYF.

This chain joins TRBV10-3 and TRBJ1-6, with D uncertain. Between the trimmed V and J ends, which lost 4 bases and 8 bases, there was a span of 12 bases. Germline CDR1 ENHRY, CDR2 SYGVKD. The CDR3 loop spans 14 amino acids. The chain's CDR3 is CAISGEGSDSPLHF. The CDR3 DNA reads TGTGCCATCAGTGGGGAGGGCTCGGATTCACCCCTCCACTTT.

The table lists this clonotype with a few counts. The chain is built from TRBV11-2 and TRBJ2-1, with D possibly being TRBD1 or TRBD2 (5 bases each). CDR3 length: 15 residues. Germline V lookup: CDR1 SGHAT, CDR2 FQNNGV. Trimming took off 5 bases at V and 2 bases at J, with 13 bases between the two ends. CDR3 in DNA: TGTGCCAGCAGCATTGACCCGGGGCCCTACAATGAGCAGTTCTTC. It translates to CASSIDPGPYNEQFF.

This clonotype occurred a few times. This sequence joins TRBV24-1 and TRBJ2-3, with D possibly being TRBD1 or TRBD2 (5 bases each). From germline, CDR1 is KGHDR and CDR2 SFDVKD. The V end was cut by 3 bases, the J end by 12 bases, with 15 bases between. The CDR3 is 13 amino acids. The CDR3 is CATSDNIPGRQYF. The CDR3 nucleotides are TGTGCCACCAGTGATAATATCCCGGGGCGCCAGTATTTT.

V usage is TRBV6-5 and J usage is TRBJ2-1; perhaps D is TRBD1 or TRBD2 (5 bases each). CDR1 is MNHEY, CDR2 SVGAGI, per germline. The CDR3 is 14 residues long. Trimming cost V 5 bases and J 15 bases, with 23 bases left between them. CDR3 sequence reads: CASSHRDRVRSVFF. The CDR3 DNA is TGTGCCAGCAGTCACCGGGACCGCGTGAGGTCAGTGTTCTTC.

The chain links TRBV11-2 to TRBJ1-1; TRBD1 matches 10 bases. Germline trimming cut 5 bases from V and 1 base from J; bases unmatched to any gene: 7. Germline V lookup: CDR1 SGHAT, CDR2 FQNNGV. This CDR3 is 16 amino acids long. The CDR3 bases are TGTGCCAGCAGCCGACCGGGACAGGGGACGAACACTGAAGCTTTCTTT. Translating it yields CASSRPGQGTNTEAFF. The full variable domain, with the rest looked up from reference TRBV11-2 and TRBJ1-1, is EAGVAQSPRYKIIEKRQSVAFWCNPISGHATLYWYQQILGQGPKLLIQFQNNGVVDDSQLPKDRFSAERLKGVDSTLKIQPAKLEDSAVYLCASSRPGQGTNTEAFFGQGTRLTVV.

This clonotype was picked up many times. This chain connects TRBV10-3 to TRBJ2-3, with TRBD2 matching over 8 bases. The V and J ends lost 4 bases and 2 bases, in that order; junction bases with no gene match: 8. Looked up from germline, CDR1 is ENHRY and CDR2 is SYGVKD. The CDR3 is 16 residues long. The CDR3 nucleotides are TGTGCCATCAGTGCCCTACTAGCGGCTATCACAGATACGCAGTATTTT. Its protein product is CAISALLAAITDTQYF.

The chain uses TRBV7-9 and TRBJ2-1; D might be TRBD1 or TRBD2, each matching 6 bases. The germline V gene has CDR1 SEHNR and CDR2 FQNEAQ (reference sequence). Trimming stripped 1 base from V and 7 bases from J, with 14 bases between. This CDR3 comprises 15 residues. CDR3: CASSLVGGAHNEQFF. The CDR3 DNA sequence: TGTGCCAGCAGCTTAGTGGGGGGCGCACATAATGAGCAGTTCTTC. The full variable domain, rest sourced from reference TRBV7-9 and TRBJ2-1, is DTGVSQNPRHKITKRGQNVTFRCDPISEHNRLYWYRQTLGQGPEFLTYFQNEAQLEKSRLLSDRFSAERPKGSFSTLEIQRTEQGDSAMYLCASSLVGGAHNEQFFGPGTRLTVL.

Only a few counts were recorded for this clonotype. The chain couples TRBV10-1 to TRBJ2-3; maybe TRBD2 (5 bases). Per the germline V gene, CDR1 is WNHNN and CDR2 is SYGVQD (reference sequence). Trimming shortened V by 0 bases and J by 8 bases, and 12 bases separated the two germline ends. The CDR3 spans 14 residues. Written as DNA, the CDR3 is TGCGCCAGCAGTGAGTCGACAAACGAGGGTACGCAGTATTTT. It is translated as CASSESTNEGTQYF.

The CDR3 DNA reads as TGTGCCAGCAGCTCGAGATGGAATTCACCCCTCCACTTT. It translates to CASSSRWNSPLHF. The rearrangement uses TRBV7-3 and TRBJ1-6; D is unclear. This CDR3 spans 13 amino acids. CDR1 is SGHTA, CDR2 FQGTGA, per germline. Trimming removed 4 bases from V and 7 bases from J, with 8 bases in between.

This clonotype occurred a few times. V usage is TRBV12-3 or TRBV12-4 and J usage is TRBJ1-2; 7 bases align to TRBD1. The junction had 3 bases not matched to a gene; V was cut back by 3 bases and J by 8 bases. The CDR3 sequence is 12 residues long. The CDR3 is CASSLTGRGYTF. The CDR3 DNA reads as TGTGCCAGCAGTTTGACAGGGAGAGGCTACACCTTC.

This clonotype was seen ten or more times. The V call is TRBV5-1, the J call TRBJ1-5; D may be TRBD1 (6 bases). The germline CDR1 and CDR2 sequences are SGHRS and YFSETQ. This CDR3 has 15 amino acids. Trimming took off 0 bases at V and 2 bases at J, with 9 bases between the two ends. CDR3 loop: CASSLDGGRNQPQHF. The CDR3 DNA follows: TGCGCCAGCAGCTTGGATGGGGGGCGCAATCAGCCCCAGCATTTT.

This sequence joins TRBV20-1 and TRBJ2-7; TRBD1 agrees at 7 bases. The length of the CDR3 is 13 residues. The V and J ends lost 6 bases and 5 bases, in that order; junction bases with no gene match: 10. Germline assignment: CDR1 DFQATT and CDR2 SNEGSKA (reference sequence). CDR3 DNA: TGCAGTGCCCTTCGGGACAGTCACAACGAGCAGTACTTC. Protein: CSALRDSHNEQYF.

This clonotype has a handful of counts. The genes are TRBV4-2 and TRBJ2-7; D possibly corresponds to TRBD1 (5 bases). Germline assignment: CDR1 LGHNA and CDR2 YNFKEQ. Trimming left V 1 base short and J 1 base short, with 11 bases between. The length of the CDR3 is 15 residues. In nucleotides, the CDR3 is TGTGCCAGCAGCCAAGGACAGTACCTATCCTACGAGCAGTACTTC. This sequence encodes CASSQGQYLSYEQYF.

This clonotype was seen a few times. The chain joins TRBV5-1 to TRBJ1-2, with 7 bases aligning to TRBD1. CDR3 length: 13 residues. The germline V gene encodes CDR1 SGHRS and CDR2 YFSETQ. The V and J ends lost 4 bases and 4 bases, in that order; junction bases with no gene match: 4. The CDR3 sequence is CASSIGQVYGYTF. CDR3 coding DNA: TGCGCCAGCAGCATCGGACAGGTCTATGGCTACACCTTC.

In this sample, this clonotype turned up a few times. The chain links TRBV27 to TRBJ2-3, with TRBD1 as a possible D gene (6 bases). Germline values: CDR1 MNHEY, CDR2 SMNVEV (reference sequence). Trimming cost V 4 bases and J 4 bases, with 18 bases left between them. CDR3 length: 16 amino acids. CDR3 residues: CASSSTDRPHADTQYF. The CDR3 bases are TGTGCCAGCAGTTCTACCGACAGGCCCCACGCAGATACGCAGTATTTT.

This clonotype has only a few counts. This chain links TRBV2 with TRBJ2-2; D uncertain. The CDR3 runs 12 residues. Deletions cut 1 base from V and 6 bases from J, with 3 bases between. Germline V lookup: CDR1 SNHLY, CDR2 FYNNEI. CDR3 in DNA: TGTGCCAGCAGTGAAGGTCCCGGGGAGCTGTTTTTT. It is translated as CASSEGPGELFF.

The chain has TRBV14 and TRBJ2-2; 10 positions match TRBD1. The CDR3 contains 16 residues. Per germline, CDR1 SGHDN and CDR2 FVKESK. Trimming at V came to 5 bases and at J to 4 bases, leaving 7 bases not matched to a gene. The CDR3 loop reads CASSSDRGHVTGELFF. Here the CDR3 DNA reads TGTGCCAGCAGCTCTGACAGGGGGCATGTCACCGGGGAGCTGTTTTTT.

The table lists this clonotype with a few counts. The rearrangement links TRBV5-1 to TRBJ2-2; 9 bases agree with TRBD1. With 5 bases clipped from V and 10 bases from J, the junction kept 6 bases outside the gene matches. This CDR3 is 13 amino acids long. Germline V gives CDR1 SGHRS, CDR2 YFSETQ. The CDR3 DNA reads TGCGCCAGCAGGGGACAGGGAGATTTGGAGCTGTTTTTT. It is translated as CASRGQGDLELFF.

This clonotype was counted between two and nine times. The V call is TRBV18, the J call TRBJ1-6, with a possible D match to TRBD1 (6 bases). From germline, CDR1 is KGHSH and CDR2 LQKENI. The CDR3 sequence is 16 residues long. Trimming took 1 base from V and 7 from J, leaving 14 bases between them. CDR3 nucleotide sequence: TGTGCCAGCTCACCACGTTACAGGGTTCCAAATTCACCCCTCCACTTT. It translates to CASSPRYRVPNSPLHF. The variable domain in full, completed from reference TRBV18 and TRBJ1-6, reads NAGVMQNPRHLVRRRGQEARLRCSPMKGHSHVYWYRQLPEEGLKFMVYLQKENIIDESGMPKERFSAEFPKEGPSILRIQQVVRGDSAAYFCASSPRYRVPNSPLHFGNGTRLTVT.

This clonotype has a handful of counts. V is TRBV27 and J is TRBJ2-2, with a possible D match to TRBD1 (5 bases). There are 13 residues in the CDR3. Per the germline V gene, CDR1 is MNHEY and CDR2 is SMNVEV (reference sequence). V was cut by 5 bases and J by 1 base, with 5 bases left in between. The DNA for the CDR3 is TGTGCCAGCAGTACAGGGAACACCGGGGAGCTGTTTTTT. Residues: CASSTGNTGELFF.